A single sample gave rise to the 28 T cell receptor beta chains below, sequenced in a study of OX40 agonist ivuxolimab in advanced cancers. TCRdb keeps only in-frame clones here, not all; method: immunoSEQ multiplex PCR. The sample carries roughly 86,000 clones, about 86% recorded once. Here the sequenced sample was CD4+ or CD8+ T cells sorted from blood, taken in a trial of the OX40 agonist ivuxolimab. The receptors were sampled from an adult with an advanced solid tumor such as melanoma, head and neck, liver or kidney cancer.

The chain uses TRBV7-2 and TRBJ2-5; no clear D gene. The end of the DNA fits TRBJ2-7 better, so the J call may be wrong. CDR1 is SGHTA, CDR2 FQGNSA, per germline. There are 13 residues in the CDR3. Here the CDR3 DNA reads TGTGCCAGCAGCTTAGTAGGGCACTACGAGCAGTACTTC. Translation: CASSLVGHYEQYF.

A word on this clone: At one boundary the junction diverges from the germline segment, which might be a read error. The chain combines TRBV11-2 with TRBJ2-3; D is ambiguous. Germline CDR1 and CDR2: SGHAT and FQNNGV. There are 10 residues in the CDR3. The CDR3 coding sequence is TGTGCCAGCAGCCTAGATACGCAGTATTTT. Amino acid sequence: CASSLDTQYF.

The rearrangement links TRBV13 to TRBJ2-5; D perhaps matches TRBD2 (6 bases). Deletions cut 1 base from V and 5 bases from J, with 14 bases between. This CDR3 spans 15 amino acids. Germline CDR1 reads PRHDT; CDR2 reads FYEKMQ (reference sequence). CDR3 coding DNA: TGTGCCAGCAGCTTAGCTGGGGGGAGCCCCGAGACCCAGTACTTC. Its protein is CASSLAGGSPETQYF. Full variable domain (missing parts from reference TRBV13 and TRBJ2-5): AAGVIQSPRHLIKEKRETATLKCYPIPRHDTVYWYQQGPGQDPQFLISFYEKMQSDKGSIPDRFSAQQFSDYHSELNMSSLELGDSALYFCASSLAGGSPETQYFGPGTRLLVL.

Here the CDR3 reads CTSNLRDRDTYEQYF. The CDR3 region has the DNA TGCACCAGCAACCTCCGGGACAGGGACACCTACGAGCAGTACTTC. The chain links TRBV1 to TRBJ2-7; TRBD1, the table's D call, was not compared with the DNA. TRBV1 is a documented pseudogene. The CDR3 contains 15 residues.

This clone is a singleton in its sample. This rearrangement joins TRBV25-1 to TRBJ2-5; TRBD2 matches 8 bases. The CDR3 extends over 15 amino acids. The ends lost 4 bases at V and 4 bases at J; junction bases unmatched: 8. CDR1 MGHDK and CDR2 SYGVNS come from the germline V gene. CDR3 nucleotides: TGTGCCAGCAGTGGGGGACTAGGTCGGGGAGAGACCCAGTACTTC. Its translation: CASSGGLGRGETQYF.

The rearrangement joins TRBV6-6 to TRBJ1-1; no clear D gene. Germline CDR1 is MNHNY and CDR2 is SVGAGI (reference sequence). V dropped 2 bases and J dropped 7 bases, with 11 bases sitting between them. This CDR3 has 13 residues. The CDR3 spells CASSYPGRLEAFF. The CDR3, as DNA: TGTGCCAGCAGTTACCCCGGCCGCCTTGAAGCTTTCTTT.

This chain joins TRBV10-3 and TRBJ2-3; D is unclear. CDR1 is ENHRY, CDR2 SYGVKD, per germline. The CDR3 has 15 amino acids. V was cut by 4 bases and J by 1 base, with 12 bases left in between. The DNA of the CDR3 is TGTGCCATCAGTGGGTCGAGGCTTGGCACAGATACGCAGTATTTT. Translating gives CAISGSRLGTDTQYF.

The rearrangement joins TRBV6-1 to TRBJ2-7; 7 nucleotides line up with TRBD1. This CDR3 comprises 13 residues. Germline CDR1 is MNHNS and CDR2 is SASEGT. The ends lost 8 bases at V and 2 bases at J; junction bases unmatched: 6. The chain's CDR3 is CASGRTGTYEQYF. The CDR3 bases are TGTGCCAGCGGACGGACAGGAACCTACGAGCAGTACTTC.

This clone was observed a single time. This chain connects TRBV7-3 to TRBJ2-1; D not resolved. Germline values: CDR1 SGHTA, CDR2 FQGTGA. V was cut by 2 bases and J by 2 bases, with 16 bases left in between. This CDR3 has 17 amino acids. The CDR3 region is CASSLVGSLLTYNEQFF. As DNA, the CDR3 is TGTGCCAGCAGCTTAGTGGGGTCCCTTTTAACCTACAATGAGCAGTTCTTC.

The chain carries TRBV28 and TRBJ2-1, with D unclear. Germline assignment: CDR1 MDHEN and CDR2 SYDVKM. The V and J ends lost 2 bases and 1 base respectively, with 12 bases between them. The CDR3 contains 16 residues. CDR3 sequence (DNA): TGTGCCAGCAGTTTAACTGGAGCGCCATCCTACAATGAGCAGTTCTTC. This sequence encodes CASSLTGAPSYNEQFF.

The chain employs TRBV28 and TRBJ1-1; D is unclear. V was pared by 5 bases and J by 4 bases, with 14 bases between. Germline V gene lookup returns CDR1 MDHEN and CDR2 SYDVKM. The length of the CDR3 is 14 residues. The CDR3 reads CASSPLVMITEAFF. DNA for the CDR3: TGTGCCAGCAGTCCCTTAGTTATGATCACTGAAGCTTTCTTT.

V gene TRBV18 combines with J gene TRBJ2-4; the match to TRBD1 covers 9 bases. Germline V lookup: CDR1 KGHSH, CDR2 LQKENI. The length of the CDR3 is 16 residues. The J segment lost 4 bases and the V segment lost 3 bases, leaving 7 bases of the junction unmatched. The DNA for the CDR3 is TGTGCCAGCTCACCTAAACAGGGGGCTGGGAAAAACATTCAGTACTTC. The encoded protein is CASSPKQGAGKNIQYF.

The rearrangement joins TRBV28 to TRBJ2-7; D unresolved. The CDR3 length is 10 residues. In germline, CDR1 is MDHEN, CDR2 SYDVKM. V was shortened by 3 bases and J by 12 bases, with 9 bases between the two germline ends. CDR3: CASSFGVVYF. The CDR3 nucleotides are TGTGCCAGCAGTTTTGGGGTGGTGTACTTC.

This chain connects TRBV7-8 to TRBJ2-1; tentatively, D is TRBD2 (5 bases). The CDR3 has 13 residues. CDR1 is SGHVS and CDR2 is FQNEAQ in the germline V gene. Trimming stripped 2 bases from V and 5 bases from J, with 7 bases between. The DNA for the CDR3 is TGTGCCAGCAGCTTAAGGCGGGACAATGAGCAGTTCTTC. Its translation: CASSLRRDNEQFF.

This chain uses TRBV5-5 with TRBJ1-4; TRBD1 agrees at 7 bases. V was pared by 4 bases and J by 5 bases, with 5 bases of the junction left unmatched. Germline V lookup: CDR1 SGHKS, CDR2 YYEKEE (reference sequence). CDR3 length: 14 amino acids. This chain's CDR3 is CASSPDRVNEKLFF. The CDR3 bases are TGTGCCAGCAGCCCCGACAGGGTAAATGAAAAACTGTTTTTT.

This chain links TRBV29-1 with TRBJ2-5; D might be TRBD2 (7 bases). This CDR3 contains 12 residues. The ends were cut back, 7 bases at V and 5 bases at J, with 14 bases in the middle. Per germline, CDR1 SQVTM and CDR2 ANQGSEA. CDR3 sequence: CSAGGPGETQYF. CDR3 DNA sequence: TGCAGCGCCGGGGGGCCTGGCGAGACCCAGTACTTC.

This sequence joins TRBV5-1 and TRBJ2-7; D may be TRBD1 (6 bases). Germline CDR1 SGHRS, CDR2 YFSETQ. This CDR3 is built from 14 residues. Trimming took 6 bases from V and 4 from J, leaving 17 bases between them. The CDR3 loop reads CASNPVGQGYEQYF. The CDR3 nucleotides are TGCGCCAGCAACCCCGTCGGGCAGGGGTACGAGCAGTACTTC. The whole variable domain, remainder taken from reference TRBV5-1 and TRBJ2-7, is KAGVTQTPRYLIKTRGQQVTLSCSPISGHRSVSWYQQTPGQGLQFLFEYFSETQRNKGNFPGRFSGRQFSNSRSEMNVSTLELGDSALYLCASNPVGQGYEQYFGPGTRLTVT.

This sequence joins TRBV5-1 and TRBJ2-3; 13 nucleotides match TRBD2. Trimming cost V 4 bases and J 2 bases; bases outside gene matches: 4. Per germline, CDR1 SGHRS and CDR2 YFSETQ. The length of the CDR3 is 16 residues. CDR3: CASSPGTSGATDTQYF. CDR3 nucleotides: TGCGCCAGCAGCCCTGGGACTAGCGGGGCCACAGATACGCAGTATTTT.

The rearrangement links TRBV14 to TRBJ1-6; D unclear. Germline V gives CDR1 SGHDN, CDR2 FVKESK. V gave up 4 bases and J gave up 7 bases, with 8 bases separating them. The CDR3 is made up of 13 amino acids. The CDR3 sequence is CASSRGGNSPLHF. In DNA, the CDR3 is TGTGCCAGCAGCCGAGGAGGAAATTCACCCCTCCACTTT.

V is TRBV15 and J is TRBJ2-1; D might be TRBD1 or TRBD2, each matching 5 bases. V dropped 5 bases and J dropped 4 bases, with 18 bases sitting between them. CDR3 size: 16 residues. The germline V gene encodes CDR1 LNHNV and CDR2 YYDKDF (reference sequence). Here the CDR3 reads CATSLQGPGPYNEQFF. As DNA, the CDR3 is TGTGCCACCAGCCTCCAGGGACCTGGTCCTTACAATGAGCAGTTCTTC.

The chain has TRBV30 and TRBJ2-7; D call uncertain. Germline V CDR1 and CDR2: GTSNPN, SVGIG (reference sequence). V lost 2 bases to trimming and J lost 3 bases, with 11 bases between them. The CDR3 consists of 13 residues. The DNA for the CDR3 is TGTGCCTGGAGTAGTGGGAATAGCTACGAGCAGTACTTC. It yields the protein CAWSSGNSYEQYF.

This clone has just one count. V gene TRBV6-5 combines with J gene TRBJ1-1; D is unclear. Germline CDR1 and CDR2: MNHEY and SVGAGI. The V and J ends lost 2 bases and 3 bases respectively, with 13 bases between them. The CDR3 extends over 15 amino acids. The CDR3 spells CASSYHSPRDTEAFF. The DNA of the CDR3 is TGTGCCAGCAGTTACCACTCCCCCCGGGACACTGAAGCTTTCTTT.

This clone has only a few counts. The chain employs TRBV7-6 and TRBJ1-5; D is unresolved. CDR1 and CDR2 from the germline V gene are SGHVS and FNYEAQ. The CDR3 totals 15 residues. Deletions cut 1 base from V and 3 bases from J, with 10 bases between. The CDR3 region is CASSLGRGSNQPQHF. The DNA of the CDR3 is TGTGCCAGCAGCTTAGGTCGAGGGTCCAATCAGCCCCAGCATTTT.

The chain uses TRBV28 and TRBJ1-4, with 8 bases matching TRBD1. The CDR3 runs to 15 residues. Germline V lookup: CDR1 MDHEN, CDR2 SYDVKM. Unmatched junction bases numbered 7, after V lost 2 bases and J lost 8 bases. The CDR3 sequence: CASSLLGQGNEKLFF. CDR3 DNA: TGTGCCAGCAGTTTACTAGGACAGGGTAACGAAAAACTGTTTTTT.

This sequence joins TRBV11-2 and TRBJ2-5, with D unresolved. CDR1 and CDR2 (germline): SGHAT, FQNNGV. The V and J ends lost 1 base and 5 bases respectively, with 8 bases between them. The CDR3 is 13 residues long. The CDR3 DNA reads TGTGCCAGCAGCTTAGGAAGGCGGGAGACCCAGTACTTC. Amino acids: CASSLGRRETQYF.

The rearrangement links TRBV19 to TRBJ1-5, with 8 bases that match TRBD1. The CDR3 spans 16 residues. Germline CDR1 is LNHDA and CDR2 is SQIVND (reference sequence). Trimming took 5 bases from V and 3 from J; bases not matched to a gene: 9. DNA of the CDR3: TGTGCCAGTAGTCCTAGGGACAGGAGATTCAATCAGCCCCAGCATTTT. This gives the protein CASSPRDRRFNQPQHF. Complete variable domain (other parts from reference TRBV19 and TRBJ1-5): DGGITQSPKYLFRKEGQNVTLSCEQNLNHDAMYWYRQDPGQGLRLIYYSQIVNDFQKGDIAEGYSVSREKKESFPLTVTSAQKNPTAFYLCASSPRDRRFNQPQHFGDGTRLSIL.

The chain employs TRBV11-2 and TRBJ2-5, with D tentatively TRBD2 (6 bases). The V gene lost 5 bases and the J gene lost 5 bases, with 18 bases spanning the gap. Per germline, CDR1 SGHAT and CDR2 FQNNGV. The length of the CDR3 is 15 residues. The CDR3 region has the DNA TGTGCCAGCAGCGAACGGACCTCACGGGGGGAGACCCAGTACTTC. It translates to CASSERTSRGETQYF.

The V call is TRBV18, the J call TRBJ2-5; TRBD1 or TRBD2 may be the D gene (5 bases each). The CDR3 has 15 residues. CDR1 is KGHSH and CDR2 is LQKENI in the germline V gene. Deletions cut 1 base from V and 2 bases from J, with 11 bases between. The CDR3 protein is CASSPRGSGQETQYF. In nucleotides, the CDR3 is TGTGCCAGCTCACCACGGGGGAGCGGACAAGAGACCCAGTACTTC.